This is a list of T cell receptor beta chains from one sample in a study of Ad26.COV2.S vaccination and SARS-CoV-2 variants. Data came from immunoSEQ multiplex PCR; TCRdb stores just in-frame clones and leaves some out. This sample has some 300,000 clones, with around four fifths found just once. The sample here was peripheral blood, taken in a trial of Ad26.COV2.S vaccine versus placebo. The receptors were sampled from a person between 18 and 65 years old who received the Ad26.COV2.S COVID-19 vaccine or a placebo. Both conserved end residues are part of each CDR3. The D gene is left open where the match is weak. A row's size may be missing; if present it is once, few, many or a size class.

v_call	j_call	d_call	clone_size	cdr3_nt	cdr3_aa
TRBV5-1	TRBJ2-7	NA	NA	TGCGCCAGCAGCTTGGAGGCAGCTCGTTCCTACGAGCAGTACTTC	CASSLEAARSYEQYF
TRBV29-1	TRBJ1-2	TRBD1	NA	TGCAGCGCCCCCGGGACAGGGGGAAACTATGGCTACACCTTC	CSAPGTGGNYGYTF
TRBV5-1	TRBJ2-2	TRBD2	NA	TGCGCCAGCAGCCAACTAGCGGGGACCCCAAGAGGGGAGCTGTTTTTT	CASSQLAGTPRGELFF
TRBV12-5	TRBJ1-3	NA	NA	TGTGCTAGTGGTTTGGTATATGGGCATCCAAGCTCTGGAAACACCATATATTTT	CASGLVYGHPSSGNTIYF
TRBV7-6	TRBJ1-1	NA	NA	TGTGCCAGCAGCGCCCGGTTAACAAAGGACACTGAAGCTTTCTTT	CASSARLTKDTEAFF
TRBV6-1	TRBJ1-6	NA	NA	TGTGCCAGCAGTGACAGGGCCTTGGAACCCCTCCACTTT	CASSDRALEPLHF
TRBV2	TRBJ2-3	TRBD1	NA	TGTGCCACCCGTCGGGACAGGGGTCCAGATACGCAGTATTTT	CATRRDRGPDTQYF
TRBV19	TRBJ1-6	NA	NA	TGTGCCAGTAGTATAAAAGATCGGTCACCCCTCCACTTT	CASSIKDRSPLHF
TRBV29-1	TRBJ1-2	NA	NA	TGCAGCGTCCTTTCGGCAGACGCAAGGAACTATGGCTACACCTTC	CSVLSADARNYGYTF
TRBV19	TRBJ1-2	TRBD1	NA	TGTGCCAGTACCCGGGACAGGGGAAGAGATGGCTACACCTTC	CASTRDRGRDGYTF
TRBV13	TRBJ1-1	NA	NA	TGTGCCAGCAGCTTAGGCGGAAACCCTGAAGCTTTCTTT	CASSLGGNPEAFF
TRBV2	TRBJ2-2	TRBD2	NA	TGTGCCAGCAGGAGCCCTCGACTAGCGGGAAATTACACCGGGGAGCTGTTTTTT	CASRSPRLAGNYTGELFF
TRBV5-1	TRBJ2-5	TRBD1	NA	TGCGCCAGCAGCTCCGGGACAGGGTCGATGGAGACCCAGTACTTC	CASSSGTGSMETQYF
TRBV4-1	TRBJ1-6	NA	NA	TGCGCCAGCAGCCAACAACAGGGTTATAATTCACCCCTCCACTTT	CASSQQQGYNSPLHF
TRBV5-1	TRBJ1-4	TRBD1	NA	TGCGCCAGCAGCCCACAGGGGGCGGGAGATGAAAAACTGTTTTTT	CASSPQGAGDEKLFF
TRBV18	TRBJ1-5	TRBD1	NA	TGTGCCAGCTCACCCACGCCTAGACAGGGCTATAGCAATCAGCCCCAGCATTTT	CASSPTPRQGYSNQPQHF
TRBV30	TRBJ2-3	NA	NA	TGTGCCTGGAGTGTCGGAGGGGGAGTGACAGATACGCAGTATTTT	CAWSVGGGVTDTQYF
TRBV7-2	TRBJ2-7	NA	NA	TGTGCCAGCAGCCCCATGGTCAGTATCTACGAGCAGTACTTC	CASSPMVSIYEQYF
TRBV15	TRBJ1-5	TRBD1	NA	TGTGCCACCAGCAGAAATACAGGGGGCCTTCAGCCCCAGCATTTT	CATSRNTGGLQPQHF
TRBV6-5	TRBJ1-3	NA	once	TGTGCCAGCAGTTACGGGGCAGCCTACTCTGGAAACACCATATATTTT	CASSYGAAYSGNTIYF
TRBV7-2	TRBJ1-2	NA	NA	TGTGCCAGCAGACCAGGGGCCGCGGGTGGCTACACCTTC	CASRPGAAGGYTF
TRBV12-3/TRBV12-4	TRBJ2-1	NA	once	TGTGCCAGTTCTACAGGGATCCACAATGAGCAGTTCTTC	CASSTGIHNEQFF
TRBV5-4	TRBJ2-5	NA	NA	TGTGCCAGCAGCTTGGCAGGGCGCGGGGAGACCCAGTACTTC	CASSLAGRGETQYF
TRBV7-2	TRBJ1-4	NA	NA	TGTGCCAGCAGCTTAGTGCGCTACGGAGCAACTAATGAAAAACTGTTTTTT	CASSLVRYGATNEKLFF
TRBV28	TRBJ1-2	NA	many	TGTGCCAGCAGTGTCCTTCCGGGTACCGTTAACTATGGCTACACCTTC	CASSVLPGTVNYGYTF
TRBV7-3	TRBJ2-5	NA	NA	TGTGCCAGCAGCCCACTAGGGGCTCGGGAGACCCAGTACTTC	CASSPLGARETQYF
TRBV2	TRBJ1-2	NA	few	TGTGCCAGCAGTGAATGGGGGGAGGCCTATGGCTACACCTTC	CASSEWGEAYGYTF
TRBV5-8	TRBJ2-6	NA	NA	TGTGCCAGCAGCTTGAAAGGATTTACTGGGGCCAACGTCCTGACTTTC	CASSLKGFTGANVLTF
TRBV6-5	TRBJ1-3	TRBD1	NA	TGTGCCAGCAGTCCCGGGACAGGGGACTCCAAAATATATTTT	CASSPGTGDSKIYF
TRBV5-1	TRBJ1-3	NA	NA	TGCGCCAGCAGCTTCACGGAGGGGCGTCCGGACACCATATATTTT	CASSFTEGRPDTIYF
TRBV5-1	TRBJ2-1	NA	NA	TGCGCCAGCAGCTTCGAGGGGAACTCTGAATACAATGAGCAGTTCTTC	CASSFEGNSEYNEQFF
TRBV5-6	TRBJ2-2	NA	NA	TGTGCCAGCAGCCTGCAGAGGCAGAACACCGGGGAGCTGTTTTTT	CASSLQRQNTGELFF
TRBV18	TRBJ1-1	NA	once	TGTGCCAGCTCCCAGACCAGGGCTGGTGAAGCTTTCTTT	CASSQTRAGEAFF
TRBV6-1	TRBJ2-2	TRBD1	NA	TGTGCCAGCAGTGAAACAGGGGGCGCAACCGGGGAGCTGTTTTTT	CASSETGGATGELFF
TRBV7-9	TRBJ2-5	TRBD1	NA	TGTGCCAGCAGCTTACAGGGGGCTAGGGAGACCCAGTACTTC	CASSLQGARETQYF
TRBV18	TRBJ1-1	NA	NA	TGTGCCAGCTCACCACGGTATTCGTCTCTGAACACTGAAGCTTTCTTT	CASSPRYSSLNTEAFF
TRBV6-4	TRBJ2-2	NA	NA	TGTGCCAGCAGTGACGGGGGGAGGAACACCGGGGAGCTGTTTTTT	CASSDGGRNTGELFF
TRBV6-4	TRBJ1-4	NA	NA	TGTGCCAGCAGTGACTCGAACTGGCCGGGCCTCTTCGAGGATGAGAATAATGAAAAACTGTTTTTT	CASSDSNWPGLFEDENNEKLFF
TRBV7-9	TRBJ1-4	NA	NA	TGTGCCAGTAAAGGTGCAACTAATGAAAAACTGTTTTTT	CASKGATNEKLFF
TRBV19	TRBJ2-7	TRBD2	NA	TGTGCCAGTAGTATAGATGTCTCGAGCGGGGGCTACGAGCAGTACTTC	CASSIDVSSGGYEQYF
TRBV2	TRBJ1-5	NA	NA	TGTGCCAGCAGTGAGGGCAGGGGCGGACAGCCCCAGCATTTT	CASSEGRGGQPQHF
TRBV19	TRBJ2-6	NA	NA	TGTGCCACCCAATCTGGGGCCAACGTCCTGACTTTC	CATQSGANVLTF
TRBV28	TRBJ2-7	TRBD2	NA	TGTGCCAGCAGTTTAGCGGGGGAAGGCATAAAGCAGTACTTC	CASSLAGEGIKQYF
TRBV6-1	TRBJ1-1	NA	NA	TGTGCCAGCAGTGTTCGTAGGGGCAGGGGAAACACTGAAGCTTTCTTT	CASSVRRGRGNTEAFF
TRBV12-3/TRBV12-4	TRBJ1-2	NA	few	TGTGCCAGCGGGGCGTATTCTAACTATGGCTACACCTTC	CASGAYSNYGYTF